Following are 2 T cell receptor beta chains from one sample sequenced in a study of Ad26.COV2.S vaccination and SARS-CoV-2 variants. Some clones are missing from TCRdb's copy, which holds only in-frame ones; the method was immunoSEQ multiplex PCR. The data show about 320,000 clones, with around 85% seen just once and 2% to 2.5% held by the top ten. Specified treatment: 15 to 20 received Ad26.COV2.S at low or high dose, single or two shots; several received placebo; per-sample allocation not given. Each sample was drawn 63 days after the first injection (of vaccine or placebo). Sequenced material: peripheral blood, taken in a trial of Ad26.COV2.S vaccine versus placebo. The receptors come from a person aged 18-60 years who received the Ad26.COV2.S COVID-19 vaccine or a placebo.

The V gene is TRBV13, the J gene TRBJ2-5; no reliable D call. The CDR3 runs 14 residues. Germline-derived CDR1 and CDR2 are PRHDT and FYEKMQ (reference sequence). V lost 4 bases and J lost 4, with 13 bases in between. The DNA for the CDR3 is TGTGCCAGCAGCTCCTTTAAGGGTGGAGAGACCCAGTACTTC. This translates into CASSSFKGGETQYF.

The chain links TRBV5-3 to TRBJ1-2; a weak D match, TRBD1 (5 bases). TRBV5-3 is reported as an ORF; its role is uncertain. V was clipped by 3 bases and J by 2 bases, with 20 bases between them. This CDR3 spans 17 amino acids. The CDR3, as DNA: TGTGCCAGAAGCTCCGGAAAGGGCAGGGCTGCGAACTATGGCTACACCTTC. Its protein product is CARSSGKGRAANYGYTF.